What follows describes a single T cell receptor (beta chain). Its antigen remains unidentified. The sample originates from a study of T cells in Graves' hyperthyroidism and ophthalmopathy. Template material for amplifying TCR beta CDR3 regions consisted of RNA transcripts. With the HTBI primer set, the TCR CDR3 went through a first round of RT-PCR. TCRdb re-called the multiplex PCR reads through MiXCR, storing one row per CDR3 protein. The sample has roughly 580,000 distinct CDR3 sequences; roughly 50% are singletons. Findings and limits, study-wide: Ophthalmopathy stood apart from stable hyperthyroidism in a 13 V-J model.

Disease duration under 2 months; hyperthyroidism patients were aged 18 to 65. CDR1 and CDR2 from the germline V gene are SEHNR and FQNEAQ (reference sequence). V was clipped by 1 base and J by 5 bases, with 12 bases between them. The CDR3 length is 14 residues. The chain recombines TRBV7-9 with TRBJ2-7, with a tentative D call TRBD1 (5 bases). The sequenced sample was peripheral blood or thyroid tissue (not recorded which). This clonotype originated in a woman between 18 and 29 years old with Graves' hyperthyroidism. CDR3 amino acids: CASSLGQTANEQYF. As DNA, the CDR3 is TGTGCCAGCAGCTTAGGACAGACCGCCAACGAGCAGTACTTC.